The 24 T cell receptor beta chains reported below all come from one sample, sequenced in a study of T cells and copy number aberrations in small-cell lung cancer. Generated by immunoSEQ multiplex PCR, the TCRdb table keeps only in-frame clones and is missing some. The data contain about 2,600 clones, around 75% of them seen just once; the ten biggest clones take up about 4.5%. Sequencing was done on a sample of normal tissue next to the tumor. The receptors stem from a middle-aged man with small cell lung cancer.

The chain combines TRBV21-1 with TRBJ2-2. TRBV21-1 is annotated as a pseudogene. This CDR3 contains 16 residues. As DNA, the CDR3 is TGTGCCAGCAGCAAATTGAGGGGCGCGAACACCGGGGAGCTGTTTTTT. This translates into CASSKLRGANTGELFF.

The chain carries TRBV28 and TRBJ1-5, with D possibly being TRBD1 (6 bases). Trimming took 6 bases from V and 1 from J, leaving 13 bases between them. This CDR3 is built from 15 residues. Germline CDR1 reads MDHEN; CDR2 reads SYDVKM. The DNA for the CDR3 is TGTGCCAGCAGGAGCGGGGGCTTGAGCAATCAGCCCCAGCATTTT. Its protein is CASRSGGLSNQPQHF.

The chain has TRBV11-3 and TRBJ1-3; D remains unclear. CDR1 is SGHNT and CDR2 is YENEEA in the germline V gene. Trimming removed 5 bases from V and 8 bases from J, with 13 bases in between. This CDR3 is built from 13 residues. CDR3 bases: TGTGCCAGCAGCCCTGAACTCAGAGACACCATATATTTT. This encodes CASSPELRDTIYF.

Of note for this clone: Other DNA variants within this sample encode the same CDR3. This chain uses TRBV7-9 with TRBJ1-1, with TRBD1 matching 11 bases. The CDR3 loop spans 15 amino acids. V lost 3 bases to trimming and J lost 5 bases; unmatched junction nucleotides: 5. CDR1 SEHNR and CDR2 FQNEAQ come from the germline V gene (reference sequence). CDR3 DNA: TGTGCCAGCAGCTTCGGGGACAGGGGGGGGACTGAAGCTTTCTTT. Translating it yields CASSFGDRGGTEAFF.

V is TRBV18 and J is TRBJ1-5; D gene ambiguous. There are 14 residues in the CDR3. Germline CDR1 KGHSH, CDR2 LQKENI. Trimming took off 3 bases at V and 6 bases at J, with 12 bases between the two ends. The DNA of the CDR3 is TGTGCCAGCTCACCCGGGATGGGTTTTCAGCCCCAGCATTTT. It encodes CASSPGMGFQPQHF. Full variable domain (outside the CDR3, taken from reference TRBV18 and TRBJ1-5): NAGVMQNPRHLVRRRGQEARLRCSPMKGHSHVYWYRQLPEEGLKFMVYLQKENIIDESGMPKERFSAEFPKEGPSILRIQQVVRGDSAAYFCASSPGMGFQPQHFGDGTRLSIL.

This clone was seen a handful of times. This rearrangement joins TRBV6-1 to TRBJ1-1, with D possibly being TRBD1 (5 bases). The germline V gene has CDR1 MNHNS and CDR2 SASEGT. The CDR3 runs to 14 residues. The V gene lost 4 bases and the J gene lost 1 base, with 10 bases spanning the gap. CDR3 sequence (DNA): TGTGCCAGCAGTGCGTTCGGGACGAACACTGAAGCTTTCTTT. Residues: CASSAFGTNTEAFF.

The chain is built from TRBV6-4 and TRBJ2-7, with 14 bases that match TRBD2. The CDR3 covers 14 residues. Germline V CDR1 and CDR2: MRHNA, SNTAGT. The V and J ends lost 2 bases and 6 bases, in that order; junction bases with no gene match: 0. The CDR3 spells CASSDGLAGGEQYF. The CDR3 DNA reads TGTGCCAGCAGTGACGGACTAGCGGGAGGCGAGCAGTACTTC.

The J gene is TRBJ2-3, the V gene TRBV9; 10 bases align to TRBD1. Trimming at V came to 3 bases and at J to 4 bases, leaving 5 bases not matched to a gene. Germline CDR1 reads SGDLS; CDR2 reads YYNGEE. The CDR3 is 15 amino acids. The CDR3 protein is CASSAGQGPPDTQYF. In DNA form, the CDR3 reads TGTGCCAGCAGCGCGGGACAGGGGCCCCCAGATACGCAGTATTTT.

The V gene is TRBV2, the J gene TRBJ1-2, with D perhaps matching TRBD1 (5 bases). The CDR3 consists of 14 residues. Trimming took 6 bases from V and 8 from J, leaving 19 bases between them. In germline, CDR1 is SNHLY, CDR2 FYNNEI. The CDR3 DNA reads TGTGCCAGCAGGGGAGAAGTAGGGGCTCGAGGCTACACCTTC. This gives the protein CASRGEVGARGYTF.

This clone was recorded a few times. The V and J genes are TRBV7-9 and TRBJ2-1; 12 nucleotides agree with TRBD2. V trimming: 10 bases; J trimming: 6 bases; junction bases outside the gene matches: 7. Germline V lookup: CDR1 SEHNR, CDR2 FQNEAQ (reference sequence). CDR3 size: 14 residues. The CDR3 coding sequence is TGTGCCACCTTAAGACTAGCGGGAGCCAATGAGCAGTTCTTC. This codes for CATLRLAGANEQFF.

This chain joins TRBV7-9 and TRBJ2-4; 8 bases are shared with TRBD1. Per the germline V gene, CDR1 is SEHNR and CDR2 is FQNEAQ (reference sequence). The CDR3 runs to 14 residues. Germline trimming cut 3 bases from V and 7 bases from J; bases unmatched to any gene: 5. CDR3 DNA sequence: TGTGCCAGCAGCTTCTTGGACAGGGAGAACATTCAGTACTTC. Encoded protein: CASSFLDRENIQYF.

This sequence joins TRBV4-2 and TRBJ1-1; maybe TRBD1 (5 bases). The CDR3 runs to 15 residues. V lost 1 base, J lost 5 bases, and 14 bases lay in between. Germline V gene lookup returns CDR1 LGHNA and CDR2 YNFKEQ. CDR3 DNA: TGTGCCAGCAGCCAAGTCGACAGAGAAAGGACTGAAGCTTTCTTT. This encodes CASSQVDRERTEAFF.

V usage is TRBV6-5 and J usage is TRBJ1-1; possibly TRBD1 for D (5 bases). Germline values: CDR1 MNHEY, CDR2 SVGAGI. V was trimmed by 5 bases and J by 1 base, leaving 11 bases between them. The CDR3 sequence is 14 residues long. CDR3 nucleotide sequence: TGTGCCAGCAGTCAACCCGGGGGGAACACTGAAGCTTTCTTT. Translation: CASSQPGGNTEAFF.

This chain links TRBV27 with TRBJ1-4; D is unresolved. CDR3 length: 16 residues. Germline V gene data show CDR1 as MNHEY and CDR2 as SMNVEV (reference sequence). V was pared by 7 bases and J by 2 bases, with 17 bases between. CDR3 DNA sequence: TGTGCCAGCATTGGGGTAGCGGGTAGTACTAATGAAAAACTGTTTTTT. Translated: CASIGVAGSTNEKLFF.

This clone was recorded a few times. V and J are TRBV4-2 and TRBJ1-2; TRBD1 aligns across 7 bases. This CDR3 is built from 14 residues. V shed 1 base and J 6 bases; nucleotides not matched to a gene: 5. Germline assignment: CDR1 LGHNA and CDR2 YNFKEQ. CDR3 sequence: CASSQGDRDHGYTF. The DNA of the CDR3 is TGTGCCAGCAGCCAAGGCGACAGGGACCATGGCTACACCTTC.

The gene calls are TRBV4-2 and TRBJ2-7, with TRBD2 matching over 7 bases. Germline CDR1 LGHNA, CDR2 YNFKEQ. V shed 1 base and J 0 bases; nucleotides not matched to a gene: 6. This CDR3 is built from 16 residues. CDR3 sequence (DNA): TGTGCCAGCAGCCAAGGGGTGGCGGGGGACTCCTACGAGCAGTACTTC. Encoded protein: CASSQGVAGDSYEQYF.

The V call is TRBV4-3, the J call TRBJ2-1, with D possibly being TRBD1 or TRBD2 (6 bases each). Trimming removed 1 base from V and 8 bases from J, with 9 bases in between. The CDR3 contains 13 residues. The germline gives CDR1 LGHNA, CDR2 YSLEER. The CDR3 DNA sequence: TGCGCCAGCAGCCAAGCGGGGGCGGATGAGCAGTTCTTC. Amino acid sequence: CASSQAGADEQFF.

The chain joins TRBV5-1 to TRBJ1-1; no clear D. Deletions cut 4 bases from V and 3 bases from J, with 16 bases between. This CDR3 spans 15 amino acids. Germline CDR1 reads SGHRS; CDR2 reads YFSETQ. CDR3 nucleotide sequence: TGCGCCAGCAGCCCCTCCGCGGGTGGGGACACTGAAGCTTTCTTT. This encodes CASSPSAGGDTEAFF.

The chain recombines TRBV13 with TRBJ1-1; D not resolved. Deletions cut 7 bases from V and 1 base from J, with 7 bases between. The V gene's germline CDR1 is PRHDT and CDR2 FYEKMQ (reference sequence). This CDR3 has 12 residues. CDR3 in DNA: TGTGCCAGCAAACCGCCGAACACTGAAGCTTTCTTT. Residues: CASKPPNTEAFF.

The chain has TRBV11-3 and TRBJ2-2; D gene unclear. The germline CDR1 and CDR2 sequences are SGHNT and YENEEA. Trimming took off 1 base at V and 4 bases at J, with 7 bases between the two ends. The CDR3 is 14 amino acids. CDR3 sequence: CASSLGQITGELFF. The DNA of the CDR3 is TGTGCCAGCAGCTTAGGGCAGATCACCGGGGAGCTGTTTTTT.

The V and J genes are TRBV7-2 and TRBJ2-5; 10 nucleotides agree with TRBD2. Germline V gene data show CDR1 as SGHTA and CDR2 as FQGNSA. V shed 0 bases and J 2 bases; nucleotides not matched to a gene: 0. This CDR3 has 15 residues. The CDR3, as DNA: TGTGCCAGCAGCTTAGCGACTAGCGGGCAAGAGACCCAGTACTTC. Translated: CASSLATSGQETQYF.

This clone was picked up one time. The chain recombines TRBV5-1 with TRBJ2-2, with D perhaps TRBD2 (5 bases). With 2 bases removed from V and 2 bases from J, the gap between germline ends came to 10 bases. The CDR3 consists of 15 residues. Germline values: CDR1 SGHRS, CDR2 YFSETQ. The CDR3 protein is CASSFDGVNTGELFF. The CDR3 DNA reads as TGCGCCAGCAGCTTTGACGGGGTAAACACCGGGGAGCTGTTTTTT.

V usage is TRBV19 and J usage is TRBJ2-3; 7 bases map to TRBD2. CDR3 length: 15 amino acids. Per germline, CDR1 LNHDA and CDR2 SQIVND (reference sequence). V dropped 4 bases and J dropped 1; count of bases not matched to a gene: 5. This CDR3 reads CASSNWGGRTDTQYF. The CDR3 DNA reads TGTGCCAGTAGTAACTGGGGGGGTCGCACAGATACGCAGTATTTT.

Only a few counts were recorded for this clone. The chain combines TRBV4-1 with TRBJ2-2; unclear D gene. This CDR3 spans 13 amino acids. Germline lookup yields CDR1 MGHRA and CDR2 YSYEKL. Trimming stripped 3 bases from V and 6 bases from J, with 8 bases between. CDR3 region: CASSQRLPGELFF. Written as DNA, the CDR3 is TGCGCCAGCAGCCAGCGACTTCCCGGGGAGCTGTTTTTT.